This TCR beta chain was retrieved from a study of blood T cell repertoires in COVID-19. Study-wide background: Specimens from acute and convalescent COVID-19 originated in the United States, Italy and Spain. The analysed material was cDNA or gDNA that came from T cells, B-cell-depleted T cells, or PBMCs.

Trimming cost V 7 bases and J 0 bases, with 10 bases left between them. The germline V gene encodes CDR1 MNHEY and CDR2 SVGAGI. The CDR3 runs to 14 residues. As originally analysed: For nucleated cells, counts were estimated from reference gene primer amplification. Repertoires were generated with immunoSEQ multiplex PCR, while TCRdb's copy carries only in-frame clones and drops some. V and J calls and clone size are those listed in that table; D and trimming were worked out from the DNA. The sample records over 150,000 clones, around 83% being singletons. The sequence derives from a woman in her fifties or sixties with acute or convalescent COVID-19. The material sequenced was peripheral blood. The chain joins TRBV6-5 to TRBJ2-1, with a weak D call TRBD1 (6 bases). The CDR3 coding sequence is TGTGCCAGCACAAAACAGGGCTCCTACAATGAGCAGTTCTTC. This gives the protein CASTKQGSYNEQFF.